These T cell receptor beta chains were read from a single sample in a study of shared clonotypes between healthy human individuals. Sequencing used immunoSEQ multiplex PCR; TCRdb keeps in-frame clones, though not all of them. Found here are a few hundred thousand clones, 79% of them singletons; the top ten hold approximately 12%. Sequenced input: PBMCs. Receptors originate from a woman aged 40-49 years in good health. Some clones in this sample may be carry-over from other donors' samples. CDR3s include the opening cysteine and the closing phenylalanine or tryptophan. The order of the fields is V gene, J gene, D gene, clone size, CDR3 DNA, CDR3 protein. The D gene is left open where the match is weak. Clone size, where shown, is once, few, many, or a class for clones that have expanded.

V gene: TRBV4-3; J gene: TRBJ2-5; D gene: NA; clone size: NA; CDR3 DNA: TGCGCCAGCAGTCGTAACAGGGGGAGGGTGGACCAAGAGACCCAGTACTTC; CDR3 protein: CASSRNRGRVDQETQYF
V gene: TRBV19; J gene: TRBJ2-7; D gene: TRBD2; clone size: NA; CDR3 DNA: TGTGCCAGTAGTATAGCGGGAGGCTCCTACGAGCAGTACTTC; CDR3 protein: CASSIAGGSYEQYF
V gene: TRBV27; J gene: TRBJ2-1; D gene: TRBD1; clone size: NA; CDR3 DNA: TGTGCCAGCAGTTTCCAGGGGGCAGGGCAGTTCTTC; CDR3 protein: CASSFQGAGQFF
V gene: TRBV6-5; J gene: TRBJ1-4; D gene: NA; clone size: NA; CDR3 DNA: TGTGCCAGCAGCCCTGGGGGGGAAAAACTGTTTTTT; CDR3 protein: CASSPGGEKLFF
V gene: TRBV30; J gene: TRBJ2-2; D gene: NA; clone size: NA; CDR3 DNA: TGTGCCTGGAGTGTGAGGGAAACCGGGGAGCTGTTTTTT; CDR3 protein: CAWSVRETGELFF
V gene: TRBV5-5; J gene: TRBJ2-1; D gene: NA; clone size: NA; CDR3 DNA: TGTGCCAGCAGCGCACGGGACTTCAGCTCCTACAATGAGCAGTTCTTC; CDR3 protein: CASSARDFSSYNEQFF
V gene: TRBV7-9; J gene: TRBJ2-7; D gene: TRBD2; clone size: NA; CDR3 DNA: TGTGCCAGCAGCTCGAGGACTAGCGGGAGTGGCGAGCAGTACTTC; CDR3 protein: CASSSRTSGSGEQYF
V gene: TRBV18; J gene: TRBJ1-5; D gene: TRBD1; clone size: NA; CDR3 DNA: TGTGCCAGCTCACCGAACCCGGGACAGGGCAATCAGCCCCAGCATTTT; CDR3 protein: CASSPNPGQGNQPQHF
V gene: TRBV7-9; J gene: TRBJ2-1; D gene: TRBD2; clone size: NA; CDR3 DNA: TGTGCCAGCAGCTTTCTAGCGGGGCCCTACAATGAGCAGTTCTTC; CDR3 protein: CASSFLAGPYNEQFF
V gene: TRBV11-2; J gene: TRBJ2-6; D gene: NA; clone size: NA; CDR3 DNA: TGTGCCGGCAGGGGGAGGGCTGGGGCCAACGTCCTGACTTTC; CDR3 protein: CAGRGRAGANVLTF
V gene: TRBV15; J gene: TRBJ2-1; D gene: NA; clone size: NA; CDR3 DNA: TGTGCCACCAGCAGGGGGGGGGAACAGGGAGGTGAGCAGTTCTTC; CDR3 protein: CATSRGGEQGGEQFF
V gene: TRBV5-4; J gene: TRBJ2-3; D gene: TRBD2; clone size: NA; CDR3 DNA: TGTGCCAGCAGCATCTCTAGCGGGAGTTTAACAGATACGCAGTATTTT; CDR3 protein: CASSISSGSLTDTQYF
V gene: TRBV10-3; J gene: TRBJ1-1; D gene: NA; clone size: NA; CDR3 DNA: TGTGCCACCCGAAAGGATCTGAACACTGAAGCTTTCTTT; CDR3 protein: CATRKDLNTEAFF
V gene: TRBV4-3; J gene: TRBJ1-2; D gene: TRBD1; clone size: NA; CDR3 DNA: TGCGCCAGCAGCCAAGACCTACAGGGGCCAACTAACTATGGCTACACCTTC; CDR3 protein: CASSQDLQGPTNYGYTF
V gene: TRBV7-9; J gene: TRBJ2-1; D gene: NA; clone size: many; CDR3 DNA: TGTGCCAGCAGCTTAGGGTTGGGCTTAGACAGTGAGCAGTTCTTC; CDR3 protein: CASSLGLGLDSEQFF
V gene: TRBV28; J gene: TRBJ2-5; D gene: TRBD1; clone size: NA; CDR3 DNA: TGTGCCAGCAGTTCGATCGGGACAGGGGGGCGAGAGACCCAGTACTTC; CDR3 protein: CASSSIGTGGRETQYF
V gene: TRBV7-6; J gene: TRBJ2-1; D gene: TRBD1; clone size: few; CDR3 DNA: TGTGCCAGCAGACCTGGGACAGGGGAGAATGAGCAGTTCTTC; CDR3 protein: CASRPGTGENEQFF
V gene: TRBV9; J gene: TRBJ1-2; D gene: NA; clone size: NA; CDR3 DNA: TGTGCCAGCGCAAAACTTGTAGGAGGGAACTATGGCTACACCTTC; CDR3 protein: CASAKLVGGNYGYTF
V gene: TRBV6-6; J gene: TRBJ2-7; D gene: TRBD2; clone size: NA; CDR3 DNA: TGTGCCAGCAGAGCGGGAGGGCTTATCTACGAGCAGTACTTC; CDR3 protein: CASRAGGLIYEQYF
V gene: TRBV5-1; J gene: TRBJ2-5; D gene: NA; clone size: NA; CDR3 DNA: TGCGCCAGCAGCCAACAGGCGACCCAGTACTTC; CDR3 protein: CASSQQATQYF
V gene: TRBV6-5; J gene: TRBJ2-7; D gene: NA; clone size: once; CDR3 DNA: TGTGCCAGCAGTGAGGTGACAGGTGTCTACGAGCAGTACTTC; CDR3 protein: CASSEVTGVYEQYF
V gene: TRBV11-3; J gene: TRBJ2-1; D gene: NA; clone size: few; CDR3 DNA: TGTGCCAGCAGCGTAGGATTCTACAATGAGCAGTTCTTC; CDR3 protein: CASSVGFYNEQFF
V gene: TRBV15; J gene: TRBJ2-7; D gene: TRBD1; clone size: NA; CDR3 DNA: TGTGCCACCAGCAGAGATCCGGGACAGGGGGCCTACGAGCAGTACTTC; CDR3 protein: CATSRDPGQGAYEQYF
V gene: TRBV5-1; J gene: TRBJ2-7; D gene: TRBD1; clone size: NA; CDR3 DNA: TGCGCCAGCAGCTTGATCGCCCTCAGACAGGGGCGTCCCTACGAGCAGTACTTC; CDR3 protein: CASSLIALRQGRPYEQYF
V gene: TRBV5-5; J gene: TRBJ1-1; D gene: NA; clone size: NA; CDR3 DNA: TGTGCCAGCAGCTCCCCCCAGGGATACACTGAAGCTTTCTTT; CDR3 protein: CASSSPQGYTEAFF
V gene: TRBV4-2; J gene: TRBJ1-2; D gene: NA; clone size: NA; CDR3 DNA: TGTGCCAGCAGCAGGGACTTCGGTCTAGCTAACTATGGCTACACCTTC; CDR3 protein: CASSRDFGLANYGYTF
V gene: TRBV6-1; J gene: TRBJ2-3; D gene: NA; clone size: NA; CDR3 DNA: TGTGCCAGCAGTCGGGGACCGACGATCACAGATACGCAGTATTTT; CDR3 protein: CASSRGPTITDTQYF
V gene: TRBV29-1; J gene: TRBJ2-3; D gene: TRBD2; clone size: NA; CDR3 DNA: TGCAGCGTTGTTTCTAGCGGGATAGGGGATACGCAGTATTTT; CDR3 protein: CSVVSSGIGDTQYF
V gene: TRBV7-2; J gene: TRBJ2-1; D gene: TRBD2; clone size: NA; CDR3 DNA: TGTGCCAGCAGCTTAAAACTAGCGGGAGGATTGAATGAGCAGTTCTTC; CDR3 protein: CASSLKLAGGLNEQFF
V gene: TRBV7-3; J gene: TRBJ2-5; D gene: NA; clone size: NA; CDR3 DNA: TGTGCCAGAGAAAAAGAGACCCAGTACTTC; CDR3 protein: CAREKETQYF
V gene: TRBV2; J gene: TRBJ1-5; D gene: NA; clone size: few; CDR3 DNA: TGTGCCAGCAGTGAAACGGAGGGCAATCAGCCCCAGCATTTT; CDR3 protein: CASSETEGNQPQHF
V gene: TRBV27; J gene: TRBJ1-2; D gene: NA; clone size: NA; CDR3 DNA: TGTGCCAGCTCTCCCCAATTAGACGGCTATGGCTACACCTTC; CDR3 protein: CASSPQLDGYGYTF
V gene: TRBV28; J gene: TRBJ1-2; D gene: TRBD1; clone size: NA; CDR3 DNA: TGTGCCAGCGGCGGACCAGGGAGGGGGCATGGCTATGGCTACACCTTC; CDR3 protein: CASGGPGRGHGYGYTF
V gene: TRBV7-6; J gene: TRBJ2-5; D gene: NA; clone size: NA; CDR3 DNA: TGTGCCAGCAGCTCTAGGCTGAGACAGGGAGGTGAGACCCAGTACTTC; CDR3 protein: CASSSRLRQGGETQYF
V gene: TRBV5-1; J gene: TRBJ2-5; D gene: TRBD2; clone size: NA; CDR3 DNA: TGCGCCAGCAGCTCTAGCGGGAGGGATGGCGAGACCCAGTACTTC; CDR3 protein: CASSSSGRDGETQYF
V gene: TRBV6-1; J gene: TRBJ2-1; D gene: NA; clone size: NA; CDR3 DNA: TGTGCCAGCAACGAGGGGGGTCCCTACAATGAGCAGTTCTTC; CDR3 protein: CASNEGGPYNEQFF
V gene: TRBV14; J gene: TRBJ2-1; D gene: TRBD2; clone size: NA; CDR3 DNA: TGTGCCAGCAGCCATCCGGGAGGACTAAACACGGGCAATGAGCAGTTCTTC; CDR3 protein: CASSHPGGLNTGNEQFF
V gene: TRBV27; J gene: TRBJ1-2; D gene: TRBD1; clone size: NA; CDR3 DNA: TGTGCCAGCAGTGCCAACAGGGGTGGCTACACCTTC; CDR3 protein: CASSANRGGYTF
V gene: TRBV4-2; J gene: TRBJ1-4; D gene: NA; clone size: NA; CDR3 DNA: TGTGCCAGCAGCCAAGGGTTTGGGGAAAAACTGTTTTTT; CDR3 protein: CASSQGFGEKLFF
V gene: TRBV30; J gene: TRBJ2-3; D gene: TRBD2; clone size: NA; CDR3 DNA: TGTGCCTGGAGTGGGGGAGGGACCTACACAGATACGCAGTATTTT; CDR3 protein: CAWSGGGTYTDTQYF
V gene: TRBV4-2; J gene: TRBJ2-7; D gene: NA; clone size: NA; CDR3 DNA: TGTGCCAGCAGCCAAGAGAACGGGCCCTACGAGCAGTACTTC; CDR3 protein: CASSQENGPYEQYF
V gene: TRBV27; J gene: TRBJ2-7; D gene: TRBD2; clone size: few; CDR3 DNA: TGTGCCAGCAGTTCACAGTGGACTAGCGGGAGCTACGAGCAGTACTTC; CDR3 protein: CASSSQWTSGSYEQYF
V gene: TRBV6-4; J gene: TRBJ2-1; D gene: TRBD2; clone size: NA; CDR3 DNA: TGTGCCAGCAGTGAGCTAGCGGGTCCTAATGAGCAGTTCTTC; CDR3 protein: CASSELAGPNEQFF
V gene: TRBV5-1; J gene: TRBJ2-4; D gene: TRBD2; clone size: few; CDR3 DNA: TGCGCCAGCAGCCCACTAGCGGGAGTGGACATTCAGTACTTC; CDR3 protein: CASSPLAGVDIQYF
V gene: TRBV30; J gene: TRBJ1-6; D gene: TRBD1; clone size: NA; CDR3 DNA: TGTGCCTGGAGGGGACAGGGGGCGAAAAATTCACCCCTCCACTTT; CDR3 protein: CAWRGQGAKNSPLHF
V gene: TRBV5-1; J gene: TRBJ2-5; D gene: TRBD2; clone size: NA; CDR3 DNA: TGCGCCAGCAGCGGAGCGGGGCCCCAAGAGACCCAGTACTTC; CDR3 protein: CASSGAGPQETQYF
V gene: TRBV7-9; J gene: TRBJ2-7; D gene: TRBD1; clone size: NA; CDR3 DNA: TGTGCCAGCAGCTTACGTGGACAGGGGTTCGACGAGCAGTACTTC; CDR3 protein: CASSLRGQGFDEQYF
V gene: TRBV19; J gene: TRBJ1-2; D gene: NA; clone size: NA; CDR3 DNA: TGTGCCAGTAGTAACCAACAGGGAACTGGCTACACCTTC; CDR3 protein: CASSNQQGTGYTF
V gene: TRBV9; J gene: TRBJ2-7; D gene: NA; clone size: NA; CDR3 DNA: TGTGCCAGCAGCCCAAGGGACCACTCCTACGAGCAGTACTTC; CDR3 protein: CASSPRDHSYEQYF
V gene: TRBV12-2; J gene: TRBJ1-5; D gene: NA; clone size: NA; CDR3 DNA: TGTGCAAGTCGCTTAGGTCGGAATCAGCCCCAGCATTTT; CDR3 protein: CASRLGRNQPQHF
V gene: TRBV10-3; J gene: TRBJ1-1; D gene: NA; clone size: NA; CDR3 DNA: TGTGCCATCAGCCGAGATGGGGAAGTGAACACTGAAGCTTTCTTT; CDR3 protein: CAISRDGEVNTEAFF
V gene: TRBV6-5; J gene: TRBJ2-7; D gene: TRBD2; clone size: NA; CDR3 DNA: TGTGCCAGCAGGCTACTAGCGGGAGGTTCCTACGAGCAGTACTTC; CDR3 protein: CASRLLAGGSYEQYF
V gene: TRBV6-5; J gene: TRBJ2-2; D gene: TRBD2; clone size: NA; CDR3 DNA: TGTGCCAGCAGTTACAGGCGGGAGTACGGGGAGCTGTTTTTT; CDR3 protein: CASSYRREYGELFF
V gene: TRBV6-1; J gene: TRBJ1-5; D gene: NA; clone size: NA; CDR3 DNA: TGTGCCAGCAGCGAGGGGGGGGTGAGCAATCAGCCCCAGCATTTT; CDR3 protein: CASSEGGVSNQPQHF
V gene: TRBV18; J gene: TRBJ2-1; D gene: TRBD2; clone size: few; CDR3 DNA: TGTGCCAGCTCACCCCGGGCGGGAGGTCGGAATGAGCAGTTCTTC; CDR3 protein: CASSPRAGGRNEQFF